The T cell receptor (beta chain) under discussion was sequenced for a study of cytomegalovirus exposure and HLA in healthy donors. It was healthy bone marrow donors who served as donors. The CDR3 spans 14 residues. CDR1 and CDR2 (germline): SGHNT, YYREEE (reference sequence). V lost 1 base, J lost 3 bases, and 9 bases lay in between. 13 Jbeta primers and 60 Vbeta primers were used for the PCR. Produced via immunoSEQ multiplex PCR; TCRdb's table is partial and in-frame only. This table has under 130,000 clones, 79% appearing once. V is TRBV5-4 and J is TRBJ2-3; possible D gene TRBD1, 6 bases. Material for sequencing was PBMCs. The clonotype comes from a man aged 45-60 years in good health and CMV-seropositive. CDR3 DNA sequence: TGTGCCAGCAGCTTGCAGGGGACAACAGATACGCAGTATTTT. Residues: CASSLQGTTDTQYF.